This is a list of T cell receptor beta chains from one sample in a study of blood T cells in healthy people across ages. One entry per CDR3 protein, called by TCRdb with MiXCR from the 5' RACE reads. The table has some 700,000 distinct CDR3 sequences, about 40% seen once. The sequencing sample was made of blood. The receptors stem from a woman aged 60-75 years in good health. CDR3s include the opening cysteine and the closing phenylalanine or tryptophan. Each record gives: V gene, J gene, CDR3 protein.

TRBV4-1	TRBJ2-1	CASSQEPGYEQFF
TRBV7-8	TRBJ2-3	CASSLAGEGLLRTDTQYF
TRBV20-1	-	CSGRGGTGDYEQYF
TRBV14	TRBJ2-3	CASSGGAGADTQYF
TRBV3-1	TRBJ1-1	CASGGEGHAAEAFF
TRBV6-5	TRBJ1-2	CASSYRGEAVFYGYTF
TRBV12-3/TRBV12-4	TRBJ1-1	CASSFGGLESKNTEAFF
TRBV29-1	TRBJ2-7	CSVQRGGGEQYF
TRBV2	TRBJ1-1	CASRDGWDSAEAFF
TRBV25-1	-	CASSSPLRAGYEQYF